Presented here are 14 T cell receptor beta chains from one specimen sequenced in a study of OX40 agonist ivuxolimab in advanced cancers. The table came from immunoSEQ multiplex PCR; TCRdb's copy has only in-frame clones and leaves some out. Among about 69,000 clones listed, about 89% were seen once. The sequenced sample was CD4+ or CD8+ T cells sorted from blood, obtained in a trial of the OX40 agonist ivuxolimab. The source of these receptors is an adult with an advanced solid tumor such as melanoma, head and neck, liver or kidney cancer.

On this clone: At the DNA level, this CDR3 is encoded by other sequences in the same sample as well. The chain recombines TRBV10-3 with TRBJ2-5; 7 nucleotides agree with TRBD1. Germline-derived CDR1 and CDR2 are ENHRY and SYGVKD. The CDR3 contains 14 residues. The trim removed 0 bases at V and 2 bases at J, leaving 0 bases unmatched. CDR3 coding DNA: TGTGCCATCAGTGAGTCGACAGGGCAAGAGACCCAGTACTTC. This sequence encodes CAISESTGQETQYF.

The rearrangement uses TRBV25-1 and TRBJ2-4; the D is unclear. V was trimmed by 2 bases and J by 14 bases, leaving 10 bases between them. The CDR3 totals 11 residues. Germline CDR1 reads MGHDK; CDR2 reads SYGVNS. The CDR3 spells CASSEGPEEYF. The DNA of the CDR3 is TGTGCCAGCAGTGAAGGACCCGAGGAGTACTTC.

V gene TRBV18 combines with J gene TRBJ2-7, with TRBD1 matching over 7 bases. J was trimmed by 2 bases and V by 4 bases; bases with no gene match: 5. The CDR3 runs 14 residues. Germline V gene sequence: CDR1 KGHSH, CDR2 LQKENI. The CDR3 loop is CASSLDREPYEQYF. CDR3 nucleotides: TGTGCCAGCTCACTAGACAGGGAACCCTACGAGCAGTACTTC.

V gene TRBV6-6 combines with J gene TRBJ2-7; D is unclear. CDR3 length: 15 residues. Germline loops: CDR1 MNHNY, CDR2 SVGAGI (reference sequence). V gave up 0 bases and J gave up 0 bases, with 9 bases separating them. CDR3 DNA sequence: TGTGCCAGCAGTTACTCCCCGACAATCTCCTACGAGCAGTACTTC. Its protein is CASSYSPTISYEQYF.

V gene TRBV7-8 combines with J gene TRBJ1-1; D is possibly TRBD1 (5 bases). CDR1 and CDR2 (germline): SGHVS, FQNEAQ. The CDR3 runs 19 residues. Between the trimmed V and J ends, which lost 0 bases and 9 bases, there was a span of 29 bases. CDR3 protein: CASSLAYSLTATADSKAFF. Here the CDR3 DNA reads TGTGCCAGCAGCTTAGCGTATTCGTTGACGGCGACAGCAGACTCCAAAGCTTTCTTT.

Note on this clone: Other DNA sequences in this sample translate to the same CDR3. This chain connects TRBV5-1 to TRBJ1-1, with TRBD1 as a possible D gene (5 bases). The V end lost 1 base, the J end lost 3 bases, and 7 bases lay between the germline ends. The CDR3 length is 13 residues. Germline CDR1 is SGHRS and CDR2 is YFSETQ. CDR3 DNA: TGCGCCAGCAGCTTGCAGGGCGACACTGAAGCTTTCTTT. Encoded protein: CASSLQGDTEAFF.

V and J are TRBV5-1 and TRBJ2-6; perhaps TRBD1 as D (5 bases). Trimming stripped 1 base from V and 0 bases from J, with 8 bases between. CDR3 size: 16 residues. Germline V gene lookup returns CDR1 SGHRS and CDR2 YFSETQ. This CDR3 is CASSLYRRSGANVLTF. The CDR3 coding sequence is TGCGCCAGCAGCTTGTACAGGCGCTCTGGGGCCAACGTCCTGACTTTC.

V is TRBV9 and J is TRBJ2-1, with 8 bases that match TRBD2. This CDR3 contains 15 residues. Per the germline V gene, CDR1 is SGDLS and CDR2 is YYNGEE. The V and J ends lost 0 bases and 8 bases, in that order; junction bases with no gene match: 7. The CDR3 sequence is CASSVVTGGRDEQFF. The CDR3 nucleotides are TGTGCCAGCAGCGTAGTTACGGGAGGGCGGGATGAGCAGTTCTTC.

This chain links TRBV5-1 with TRBJ1-2; D not resolved. Trimming left V 5 bases short and J 2 bases short, with 13 bases between. The CDR3 is made up of 14 amino acids. Germline loops: CDR1 SGHRS, CDR2 YFSETQ. The CDR3 DNA reads as TGCGCCAGCAGACCTGATTCCCTAAACTATGGCTACACCTTC. Encoded protein: CASRPDSLNYGYTF.

J is TRBJ1-2 and V is TRBV20-1; maybe TRBD1 (5 bases). Trimming removed 7 bases from V and 8 bases from J, with 8 bases in between. CDR1 is DFQATT, CDR2 SNEGSKA, per germline (reference sequence). There are 9 residues in the CDR3. CDR3 bases: TGCAGTGGGTGGGGGGGCTACACCTTC. It encodes CSGWGGYTF.

The chain combines TRBV6-5 with TRBJ2-7; the match to TRBD2 covers 9 bases. The CDR3 covers 14 residues. Looked up from germline, CDR1 is MNHEY and CDR2 is SVGAGI. V lost 4 bases and J lost 2; bases outside the gene matches: 3. CDR3 DNA sequence: TGTGCCAGCAGTTTGGGACTAGCAGCCTACGAGCAGTACTTC. Amino acids: CASSLGLAAYEQYF.

The chain joins TRBV20-1 to TRBJ1-1; tentatively, D is TRBD1 (5 bases). The CDR3 totals 11 residues. Trimming took off 3 bases at V and 8 bases at J, with 10 bases between the two ends. Germline lookup yields CDR1 DFQATT and CDR2 SNEGSKA (reference sequence). CDR3 loop: CSASQTEEAFF. The CDR3 region has the DNA TGCAGTGCTAGCCAGACAGAGGAAGCTTTCTTT.

About this clone itself: Other DNA sequences within the sample encode an identical CDR3. The chain carries TRBV25-1 and TRBJ1-2; no definite D call. With 6 bases removed from V and 2 bases from J, the gap between germline ends came to 7 bases. The CDR3 totals 12 residues. Germline CDR1 MGHDK, CDR2 SYGVNS. CDR3 DNA sequence: TGTGCCAGCAGGGGCGGAAACTATGGCTACACCTTC. Its translation is CASRGGNYGYTF.

This chain uses TRBV10-3 with TRBJ1-2; possibly TRBD1 for D (5 bases). Germline V gene data show CDR1 as ENHRY and CDR2 as SYGVKD. The V gene lost 4 bases and the J gene lost 3 bases, with 9 bases spanning the gap. CDR3 length: 13 residues. The CDR3 protein is CAISAARDYGYTF. The CDR3 bases are TGTGCCATCAGTGCCGCCAGGGACTATGGCTACACCTTC.